This T cell receptor beta chain emerged from a study of T cell changes during pregnancy in multiple sclerosis. The repertoire was sequenced with immunoSEQ multiplex PCR; TCRdb's copy has only in-frame clones and lacks some. The table shows 35,000 or so clones, with about 90% occurring only once. V lost 0 bases and J 5 bases, leaving 11 bases between the germline ends. Germline CDR1 SGHRS, CDR2 YFSETQ. There are 14 residues in the CDR3. The sequenced sample was CD4+ T cells from peripheral blood mononuclear cells, obtained after pregnancy. V and J are TRBV5-1 and TRBJ1-1, with D possibly being TRBD1 (5 bases). This receptor was taken from a female donor with multiple sclerosis, enrolled in a pregnancy study. The CDR3 spells CASSLDTGRTEAFF. The CDR3 DNA follows: TGCGCCAGCAGCTTGGATACAGGTCGGACTGAAGCTTTCTTT. Variable domain in full (rest from reference TRBV5-1 and TRBJ1-1): KAGVTQTPRYLIKTRGQQVTLSCSPISGHRSVSWYQQTPGQGLQFLFEYFSETQRNKGNFPGRFSGRQFSNSRSEMNVSTLELGDSALYLCASSLDTGRTEAFFGQGTRLTVV.